This T cell receptor (beta chain) was retrieved from a study of regulatory T cells in long-lasting Graves disease. Remarks on this clonotype: What it binds is not known.

HTBI primers from iRepertoire and Arm-PCR of CDR3 regions yielded the TCR beta libraries. TCRdb redid the calling of the multiplex PCR reads with MiXCR, one entry per CDR3 protein. The sample has about 450,000 distinct CDR3 sequences, 20% to 30% seen once; the top ten hold about a quarter. Regarding the study as a whole: Under persistent disease, TRBV28, TRBJ1-2 and TRBJ2-5 were used preferentially.

CDR1 is SEHNR and CDR2 is FQNEAQ in the germline V gene (reference sequence). The CDR3 has 14 residues. The junction had 8 bases not matched to a gene; V was cut back by 8 bases and J by 7 bases. Time point: persistent/refractory GD, antithyroid drugs over 5 years with positive TRAb. Making the TCR library involved RNA that had been extracted from PBMCs. This material consisted of peripheral blood mononuclear cells (PBMCs), taken when the disease was refractory, from a patient treated with antithyroid drugs. The chain carries TRBV7-9 and TRBJ2-7; 13 nucleotides line up with TRBD2. This clonotype was sampled from a female donor with Graves disease. The CDR3 loop is CASALAGGPEEQYF. The CDR3 DNA is TGTGCCAGCGCACTAGCGGGAGGGCCGGAAGAGCAGTACTTC.